This TCR beta chain was identified in a study of T-cell memory formation after mild COVID-19. Overall study: TCR clusters were mostly confined to one donor each. Whole-study findings and limits: Second-wave clones reaching peak frequency on day 37 lacked confirmed SARS-CoV-2 specificity. Pre-infection memory contained some responding clones, which suggested that cross-reactive memory had joined. Clones contracting across day 15 to 85 had a balanced CD4/CD8 profile; later expanding clones leaned CD4+.

TCRdb reanalysed the 5' RACE reads using MiXCR and keeps one entry per CDR3 protein. The top ten clones hold around 3.4% of a sample with around 220,000 distinct CDR3 sequences, about 17% of them seen once. This clonotype came up many times. No antigen is known for it. The sequenced sample consisted of PBMCs or a T cell subset sorted from them (not recorded which). The sequence came from a man between 18 and 29 years old who had mild COVID-19 (a few samples of this study predate the infection). Cell type and time point are not known.

CDR3 residues: CASSLGLAGGADTQYF. The CDR3 DNA reads as TGTGCCAGCAGCTTGGGACTAGCGGGGGGCGCAGATACGCAGTATTTT. The chain uses TRBV5-4 and TRBJ2-3; 13 bases agree with TRBD2. CDR1 is SGHNT, CDR2 YYREEE, per germline (reference sequence). The J segment lost 4 bases and the V segment lost 0 bases, leaving 2 bases of the junction unmatched. This CDR3 has 16 residues. Drawing the rest from reference TRBV5-4 and TRBJ2-3, the complete variable domain is ETGVTQSPTHLIKTRGQQVTLRCSSQSGHNTVSWYQQALGQGPQFIFQYYREEENGRGNFPPRFSGLQFPNYSSELNVNALELDDSALYLCASSLGLAGGADTQYFGPGTRLTVL.